This TCR beta chain is from a study of Ad26.COV2.S vaccination and SARS-CoV-2 variants. Turning to the study itself: The trial was COV1001 and the donor's arm was Ad26.COV2.S. Doses of Ad26.COV2.S were injected into muscle once or twice, 56 days apart.

The treatment is: some 19 received Ad26.COV2.S at low or high dose, single or two shots; about five received placebo; per-sample allocation not given. Day 63 after the first injection of vaccine or placebo was the sampling time. TCRdb's table, derived via immunoSEQ multiplex PCR, lists solely in-frame clones and lacks some. The sample lists more than 300,000 clones; roughly 80% were seen once. Study-level points and caveats: Post-vaccination spike-specific CD8+ and CD4+ T cell responses reportedly had substantial breadth.

CDR1 is GTSNPN and CDR2 is SVGIG in the germline V gene (reference sequence). The CDR3 extends over 11 amino acids. The V gene lost 0 bases and the J gene lost 12 bases, with 11 bases spanning the gap. This clone has just a few counts. Its antigen is not identified. This chain connects TRBV30 to TRBJ1-2, with D uncertain. The sequenced sample was peripheral blood, obtained in a trial of Ad26.COV2.S vaccine versus placebo. The TCR comes from a person aged 18-60 years who received the Ad26.COV2.S COVID-19 vaccine or a placebo. The DNA for the CDR3 is TGTGCCTGGAGTGTTCTGGAAAGAAACACCTTC. It codes for CAWSVLERNTF.